The 20 T cell receptor beta chains reported below all come from one sample, sequenced in a study of T cell changes during pregnancy in multiple sclerosis. TCRdb's copy holds only in-frame clones and misses some; the assay was immunoSEQ multiplex PCR. Found here are approximately 50,000 clones, 90% to 95% of them singletons; the top ten hold nearly 0.4%. Sample: CD4+ T cells from peripheral blood mononuclear cells, taken after pregnancy. Receptors originate from a female donor with multiple sclerosis, enrolled in a pregnancy study.

The chain employs TRBV9 and TRBJ2-5; tentative D call: TRBD2 (6 bases). CDR1 and CDR2 (germline): SGDLS, YYNGEE. Trimming shortened V by 1 base and J by 5 bases, and 12 bases separated the two germline ends. CDR3 length: 14 amino acids. The CDR3 loop reads CASSVTGAVETQYF. CDR3 DNA: TGTGCCAGCAGCGTAACGGGAGCGGTGGAGACCCAGTACTTC.

This clone appeared once. This sequence joins TRBV6-5 and TRBJ2-5, with 7 bases that match TRBD2. Trimming at V came to 5 bases and at J to 7 bases, leaving 10 bases not matched to a gene. Germline V gene sequence: CDR1 MNHEY, CDR2 SVGAGI. This CDR3 region has 14 residues. As DNA, the CDR3 is TGTGCCAGCAGTCCTGGGGGGGGTCGTTGGACCCAGTACTTC. Translation: CASSPGGGRWTQYF.

This clone was detected only once. The chain uses TRBV19 and TRBJ1-2, with 9 bases fitting TRBD1. In germline, CDR1 is LNHDA, CDR2 SQIVND (reference sequence). The trim removed 5 bases at V and 4 bases at J, leaving 8 bases unmatched. The CDR3 runs to 15 residues. The CDR3 DNA reads as TGTGCCAGTAGTTTTCCGACAGGGGGTGTCTATGGCTACACCTTC. Amino acid sequence: CASSFPTGGVYGYTF.

The V and J genes are TRBV19 and TRBJ1-2; 12 bases match TRBD1. Germline V gives CDR1 LNHDA, CDR2 SQIVND (reference sequence). The trim removed 7 bases at V and 7 bases at J, leaving 13 bases unmatched. The CDR3 length is 16 residues. Here the CDR3 DNA reads TGTGCCAGTACCGCAAAGGGGGACAGGGGGCAAGGTGGCTACACCTTC. Translating gives CASTAKGDRGQGGYTF. Using reference TRBV19 and TRBJ1-2 for the parts outside the CDR3, the full variable domain is DGGITQSPKYLFRKEGQNVTLSCEQNLNHDAMYWYRQDPGQGLRLIYYSQIVNDFQKGDIAEGYSVSREKKESFPLTVTSAQKNPTAFYLCASTAKGDRGQGGYTFGSGTRLTVV.

V is TRBV15 and J is TRBJ2-1; D gene uncertain. There are 11 residues in the CDR3. The V gene lost 2 bases and the J gene lost 10 bases, with 6 bases spanning the gap. Germline V gives CDR1 LNHNV, CDR2 YYDKDF (reference sequence). CDR3 loop: CATSRNREQFF. The CDR3 nucleotides read TGTGCCACCAGCAGAAACCGGGAGCAGTTCTTC.

The chain recombines TRBV29-1 with TRBJ2-7, with D possibly being TRBD2 (5 bases). Trimming cost V 6 bases and J 3 bases, with 15 bases left between them. Looked up from germline, CDR1 is SQVTM and CDR2 is ANQGSEA. This CDR3 is 13 amino acids long. This chain's CDR3 is CSVFGYGGYEQYF. In nucleotides, the CDR3 is TGCAGCGTCTTTGGGTATGGAGGCTACGAGCAGTACTTC.

The DNA of the CDR3 is TGTGCTAGTGGTTTGGTACAACCTAGCGGGAGCACCGGGGAGCTGTTTTTT. Its translation: CASGLVQPSGSTGELFF. V gene TRBV12-5 combines with J gene TRBJ2-2, with 10 bases matching TRBD2. Unmatched junction bases numbered 5, after V lost 0 bases and J lost 4 bases. The germline CDR1 and CDR2 sequences are LGHNT and FRNRAP. The CDR3 sequence is 17 residues long. Full variable domain (outside the CDR3, taken from reference TRBV12-5 and TRBJ2-2): DARVTQTPRHKVTEMGQEVTMRCQPILGHNTVFWYRQTMMQGLELLAYFRNRAPLDDSGMPKDRFSAEMPDATLATLKIQPSEPRDSAVYFCASGLVQPSGSTGELFFGEGSRLTVL.

This clone was counted once. The chain links TRBV14 to TRBJ2-7; TRBD2 matches 13 bases. The CDR3 totals 13 residues. The germline gives CDR1 SGHDN, CDR2 FVKESK. Unmatched junction bases numbered 5, after V lost 6 bases and J lost 9 bases. The CDR3 bases are TGTGCCAGCAGACTAGCGGGAGGGCTCGTGCAGTACTTC. Translated, it gives CASRLAGGLVQYF.

A remark on this clone: Additional DNA sequences in this sample encode the identical CDR3. V is TRBV5-1 and J is TRBJ2-5; 7 bases map to TRBD2. After removal of 2 bases from V and 5 bases from J, the junction contained 3 bases not matched to a gene. This CDR3 is built from 13 residues. Germline CDR1 is SGHRS and CDR2 is YFSETQ. CDR3 protein: CASSFQGGETQYF. In nucleotides, the CDR3 is TGCGCCAGCAGCTTTCAGGGAGGGGAGACCCAGTACTTC.

V gene TRBV27 combines with J gene TRBJ2-1, with TRBD2 identical over 9 bases. The CDR3 has 16 amino acids. J was trimmed by 7 bases and V by 8 bases; bases with no gene match: 15. In germline, CDR1 is MNHEY, CDR2 SMNVEV (reference sequence). The DNA of the CDR3 is TGTGCCAGCTTCTTTGGGGGTAGCGGGAGAGGGAATGAGCAGTTCTTC. Encoded protein: CASFFGGSGRGNEQFF.

This clone has a single count. The rearrangement joins TRBV5-8 to TRBJ2-5; 8 nucleotides match TRBD1. CDR1 SGHTS and CDR2 YDEGEE come from the germline V gene. The CDR3 has 15 amino acids. The V and J ends lost 3 bases and 2 bases, in that order; junction bases with no gene match: 6. The CDR3 nucleotides are TGTGCCAGCAGCTCCGGACAGGGCAGGCAAGAGACCCAGTACTTC. This gives the protein CASSSGQGRQETQYF.

The chain is built from TRBV4-1 and TRBJ2-3; maybe TRBD2 (5 bases). V was trimmed by 6 bases and J by 0 bases, leaving 22 bases between them. The CDR3 is made up of 18 amino acids. Germline loops: CDR1 MGHRA, CDR2 YSYEKL. The CDR3 sequence is CASRSLVGATKSTDTQYF. CDR3 bases: TGCGCCAGCAGAAGCCTCGTTGGAGCGACTAAAAGCACAGATACGCAGTATTTT.

This clone showed up just once. The DNA for the CDR3 is TGTGCCAGCAGCAAAGCTACACTACAGGGGGGACCAAGAGCTTTCTTT. Translation gives CASSKATLQGGPRAFF. The rearrangement joins TRBV21-1 to TRBJ1-1; TRBD1, as called in the table, went unchecked against the DNA. TRBV21-1 is recorded as a pseudogene. The CDR3 contains 16 residues.

CDR3 DNA: TGTGCCAGTAGTCCCCTGGACAGGGTGGTTGTCAAAAACATTCAGTACTTC. Protein sequence: CASSPLDRVVVKNIQYF. The chain combines TRBV19 with TRBJ2-4; 8 bases align to TRBD1. In germline, CDR1 is LNHDA, CDR2 SQIVND (reference sequence). The V and J ends lost 5 bases and 3 bases, in that order; junction bases with no gene match: 12. The CDR3 consists of 17 residues.

The genes are TRBV30 and TRBJ1-1; possible D gene TRBD1, 5 bases. V was shortened by 3 bases and J by 6 bases, with 8 bases between the two germline ends. Germline CDR1 is GTSNPN and CDR2 is SVGIG (reference sequence). This CDR3 has 11 residues. CDR3 sequence: CAWSMGPEAFF. CDR3 nucleotide sequence: TGTGCCTGGAGCATGGGGCCTGAAGCTTTCTTT.

In its sample, this clone was seen a few times. The chain uses TRBV6-1 and TRBJ1-4; D gene ambiguous. Germline V lookup: CDR1 MNHNS, CDR2 SASEGT. There are 16 residues in the CDR3. The V and J ends lost 0 bases and 0 bases respectively, with 8 bases between them. CDR3 sequence (DNA): TGTGCCAGCAGTGAAGCGGGCATTGCAACTAATGAAAAACTGTTTTTT. This codes for CASSEAGIATNEKLFF.

This chain joins TRBV12-2 and TRBJ2-5; the tabulated D call, TRBD1, remains unverified against the DNA. TRBV12-2 is an annotated pseudogene. CDR3 size: 17 residues. The CDR3 DNA sequence: TGTGCAAGTCGCTTAGTAGATGGGAGACAGGGTCAAGAGACCCAGTACTTC. Residues: CASRLVDGRQGQETQYF.

This chain links TRBV15 with TRBJ1-3, with 9 bases aligning to TRBD1. With V trimmed by 6 bases and J by 0 bases, 6 bases remained unmatched. Germline V gene lookup returns CDR1 LNHNV and CDR2 YYDKDF (reference sequence). This CDR3 contains 16 residues. Here the CDR3 reads CATRRDRVTSGNTIYF. In nucleotides, the CDR3 is TGTGCCACCAGGAGGGACAGGGTAACCTCTGGAAACACCATATATTTT.

This clone was observed a single time. The chain has TRBV27 and TRBJ1-1, with a tentative D call TRBD1 (6 bases). V lost 3 bases and J lost 5, with 19 bases in between. Germline CDR1 reads MNHEY; CDR2 reads SMNVEV (reference sequence). This CDR3 region has 16 residues. CDR3 DNA sequence: TGTGCCAGCAGTTTCAGCGGCCGGGGGGCAAGGACTGAAGCTTTCTTT. Amino acid sequence: CASSFSGRGARTEAFF.

V and J are TRBV27 and TRBJ2-7, with 9 bases aligning to TRBD1. The CDR3 is 15 residues long. Germline CDR1 is MNHEY and CDR2 is SMNVEV (reference sequence). Trimming removed 4 bases from V and 2 bases from J; junction bases left unmatched: 6. CDR3 nucleotides: TGTGCCAGCAGTTCTCAGGGGACAGGGACCTACGAGCAGTACTTC. This encodes CASSSQGTGTYEQYF.